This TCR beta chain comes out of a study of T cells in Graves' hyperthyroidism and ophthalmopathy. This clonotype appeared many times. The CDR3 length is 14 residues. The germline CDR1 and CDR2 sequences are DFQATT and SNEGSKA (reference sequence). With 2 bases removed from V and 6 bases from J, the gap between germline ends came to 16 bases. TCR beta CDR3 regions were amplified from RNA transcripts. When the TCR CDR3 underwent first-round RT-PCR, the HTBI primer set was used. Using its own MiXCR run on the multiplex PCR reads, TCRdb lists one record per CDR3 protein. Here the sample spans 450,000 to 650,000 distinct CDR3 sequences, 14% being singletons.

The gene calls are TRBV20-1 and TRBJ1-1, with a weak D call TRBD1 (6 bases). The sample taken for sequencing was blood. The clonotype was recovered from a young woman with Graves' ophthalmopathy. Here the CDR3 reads CSARNEGEGPEAFF. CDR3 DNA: TGCAGTGCTAGAAACGAGGGGGAAGGGCCTGAAGCTTTCTTT.